The 9 T cell receptor beta chains given below trace back to one sample, sequenced in a study of early T cells in non-severe SARS-CoV-2 infection. TCRdb reprocessed the 5' RACE reads with MiXCR, giving one entry per CDR3 protein. The repertoire has some 87,000 distinct CDR3 sequences, roughly 13% of them found once; the top ten carry about 1.5%. The sequenced material came from whole blood. These receptors were taken from an adult who was a healthcare worker with PCR-confirmed SARS-CoV-2 infection or an uninfected control (not recorded which).

This clonotype came up a few times. The rearrangement joins TRBV20-1 to TRBJ1-2; D unresolved. V lost 2 bases, J lost 1 base, and 8 bases lay in between. Looked up from germline, CDR1 is DFQATT and CDR2 is SNEGSKA (reference sequence). This CDR3 is built from 13 residues. The CDR3 region is CSARQALNYGYTF. CDR3 nucleotide sequence: TGCAGTGCTAGACAGGCACTTAACTATGGCTACACCTTC.

At least ten counts were recorded for this clonotype. The chain carries TRBV12-3 or TRBV12-4 and TRBJ1-2, with D hard to call. The CDR3 is 14 residues long. Trimming left V 3 bases short and J 7 bases short, with 15 bases between. This chain's CDR3 is CASSFGHKAVGYTF. In DNA form, the CDR3 reads TGTGCCAGCAGTTTCGGGCACAAAGCGGTTGGCTACACCTTC.

This clonotype showed up just a few times. This sequence joins TRBV29-1 and TRBJ2-1; no firm D call. The V end was cut by 3 bases, the J end by 2 bases, with 8 bases between. CDR3 length equals 13 residues. Germline V lookup: CDR1 SQVTM, CDR2 ANQGSEA. CDR3 in DNA: TGCAGCGTTGAGGGTTCCGCCTACAATGAGCAGTTCTTC. The encoded protein is CSVEGSAYNEQFF.

The table lists this clonotype with a few counts. The chain is built from TRBV12-3 or TRBV12-4 and TRBJ2-5; D call uncertain. The CDR3 is 13 amino acids. The ends were cut back, 1 base at V and 5 bases at J, with 8 bases in the middle. CDR3 protein: CASSLVRSETQYF. CDR3 DNA sequence: TGTGCCAGCAGTTTAGTTCGTAGTGAGACCCAGTACTTC.

This clonotype appeared many times. The chain carries TRBV4-3 and TRBJ1-1; 8 bases match TRBD1. The CDR3 totals 13 residues. From germline, CDR1 is LGHNA and CDR2 YSLEER. The junction had 3 bases not matched to a gene; V was cut back by 5 bases and J by 4 bases. The CDR3 protein is CASSTDRATEAFF. The CDR3 DNA reads TGCGCCAGCAGCACGGACAGGGCCACTGAAGCTTTCTTT.

This clonotype was counted at least ten times. The chain carries TRBV19 and TRBJ2-5; the match to TRBD2 covers 9 bases. After removal of 5 bases from V and 3 bases from J, the junction contained 13 bases not matched to a gene. The germline V gene encodes CDR1 LNHDA and CDR2 SQIVND (reference sequence). The CDR3 totals 17 residues. The CDR3: CASSDPRQGLAEETQYF. CDR3 DNA sequence: TGTGCCAGTAGTGACCCGCGACAGGGACTAGCCGAAGAGACCCAGTACTTC.

The chain recombines TRBV2 with TRBJ1-2, with D hard to call. The CDR3 is 12 amino acids. Trimming removed 6 bases at V and 8 bases at J, with 13 bases between. Germline V gives CDR1 SNHLY, CDR2 FYNNEI. CDR3 in DNA: TGTGCCAGCAGCACTATACGTCGGGGCTACACCTTC. Translating it yields CASSTIRRGYTF.

This clonotype was detected once. The chain combines TRBV20-1 with TRBJ2-3; 8 bases line up with TRBD2. The V and J ends lost 5 bases and 0 bases, in that order; junction bases with no gene match: 4. The germline V gene encodes CDR1 DFQATT and CDR2 SNEGSKA (reference sequence). The CDR3 runs 14 residues. The CDR3 sequence is CSAPGLASTDTQYF. DNA for the CDR3: TGCAGTGCTCCCGGACTAGCCAGCACAGATACGCAGTATTTT.

CDR3 coding DNA: TGTGCCAGCAGTGACTGGGCGGAAACGAGGCTTGGTTACACCTTC. As protein: CASSDWAETRLGYTF. The chain employs TRBV6-4 and TRBJ1-2, with D unclear. Germline CDR1 reads MRHNA; CDR2 reads SNTAGT. The CDR3 totals 15 residues. Trimming took 1 base from V and 11 from J, leaving 20 bases between them.